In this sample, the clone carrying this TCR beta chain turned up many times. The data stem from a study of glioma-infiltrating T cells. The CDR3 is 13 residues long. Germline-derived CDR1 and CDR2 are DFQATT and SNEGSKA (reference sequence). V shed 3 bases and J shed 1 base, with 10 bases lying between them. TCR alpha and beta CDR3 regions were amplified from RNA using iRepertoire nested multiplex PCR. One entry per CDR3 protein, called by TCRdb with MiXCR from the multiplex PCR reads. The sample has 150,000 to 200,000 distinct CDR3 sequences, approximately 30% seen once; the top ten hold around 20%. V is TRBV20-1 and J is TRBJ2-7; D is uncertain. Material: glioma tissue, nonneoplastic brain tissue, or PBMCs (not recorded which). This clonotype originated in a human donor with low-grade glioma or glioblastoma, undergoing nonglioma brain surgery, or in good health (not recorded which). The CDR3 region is CSASGLESYEQYF. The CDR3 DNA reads TGCAGTGCTAGCGGCCTAGAATCCTACGAGCAGTACTTC.